Following are 13 T cell receptor beta chains from one sample sequenced in a study of T cell responses to AZD1222 COVID-19 vaccine. Data came from immunoSEQ multiplex PCR; TCRdb stores just in-frame clones and leaves some out. The repertoire consists of more than 75,000 clones, with 92% occurring once and the leading ten covering 5% to 5.5%. The material sequenced was peripheral blood, taken on day 0 of AZD1222 vaccination. Receptors were obtained from an adult in good health.

The chain recombines TRBV10-2 with TRBJ2-1, with 9 nucleotides matching TRBD2. V lost 7 bases to trimming and J lost 7 bases; unmatched junction nucleotides: 5. The CDR3 sequence is 13 residues long. From germline, CDR1 is WSHSY and CDR2 SAAADI. The CDR3 region has the DNA TGCGCCAGCAAAGGACTAGCGCGAAATGAGCAGTTCTTC. Its translation: CASKGLARNEQFF.

This chain uses TRBV24-1 with TRBJ2-5; no clear D. V lost 4 bases and J 2 bases, leaving 10 bases between the germline ends. Germline CDR1 and CDR2: KGHDR and SFDVKD. The CDR3 has 14 amino acids. Here the CDR3 reads CATSDLTSQETQYF. The CDR3 DNA sequence: TGTGCCACCAGTGACCTGACATCACAAGAGACCCAGTACTTC.

This chain joins TRBV4-1 and TRBJ2-1; possible D gene TRBD1, 5 bases. The CDR3 loop spans 15 amino acids. The germline V gene has CDR1 MGHRA and CDR2 YSYEKL. V dropped 2 bases and J dropped 7 bases, with 15 bases sitting between them. The DNA of the CDR3 is TGCGCCAGCAGCCAATGGGTGGGCCCAGGGAATGAGCAGTTCTTC. Its protein product is CASSQWVGPGNEQFF.

V is TRBV9 and J is TRBJ2-7; 7 nucleotides match TRBD2. Trimming at V came to 0 bases and at J to 7 bases, leaving 7 bases not matched to a gene. The length of the CDR3 is 14 residues. In germline, CDR1 is SGDLS, CDR2 YYNGEE. The CDR3 sequence: CASSVGGGKPEQYF. CDR3 DNA sequence: TGTGCCAGCAGCGTAGGCGGGGGAAAACCGGAGCAGTACTTC.

CDR3 protein: CASSAGLAGGDEQYF. The CDR3 DNA follows: TGTGCCAGCAGCGCGGGACTAGCGGGGGGAGACGAGCAGTACTTC. The chain is built from TRBV9 and TRBJ2-7, with 15 bases identical to TRBD2. The CDR3 sequence is 15 residues long. Looked up from germline, CDR1 is SGDLS and CDR2 is YYNGEE. The J segment lost 5 bases and the V segment lost 3 bases, leaving 3 bases of the junction unmatched.

The J gene is TRBJ1-6, the V gene TRBV5-6; no reliable D call. Germline CDR1 and CDR2: SGHDT and YYEEEE. The CDR3 totals 13 residues. The V end lost 0 bases, the J end lost 7 bases, and 5 bases lay between the germline ends. In DNA, the CDR3 is TGTGCCAGCAGCTTGGATCGGAATTCACCCCTCCACTTT. This gives the protein CASSLDRNSPLHF.

The rearrangement joins TRBV15 to TRBJ1-5; D not resolved. CDR3 size: 15 residues. V was pared by 0 bases and J by 3 bases, with 9 bases between. The V gene's germline CDR1 is LNHNV and CDR2 YYDKDF (reference sequence). This CDR3 is CATSRDSHTNQPQHF. CDR3 sequence (DNA): TGTGCCACCAGCAGAGATTCACACACCAATCAGCCCCAGCATTTT.

The chain couples TRBV28 to TRBJ2-7; 8 bases align to TRBD2. J gave up 5 bases and V 3 bases, and 9 bases lay outside the gene matches. Germline V gene sequence: CDR1 MDHEN, CDR2 SYDVKM. This CDR3 comprises 15 residues. The CDR3 loop reads CASSFQGSGSHEQYF. The CDR3 DNA sequence: TGTGCCAGCAGTTTTCAGGGGAGCGGGAGCCACGAGCAGTACTTC.

The chain combines TRBV12-5 with TRBJ2-3; D is possibly TRBD2 (6 bases). The germline gives CDR1 LGHNT, CDR2 FRNRAP. The CDR3 loop spans 14 amino acids. V was pared by 4 bases and J by 4 bases, with 12 bases between. The CDR3 DNA sequence: TGTGCTAGTGGTTGGGGGACTGGGGCAGATACGCAGTATTTT. The encoded protein is CASGWGTGADTQYF.

CDR3 region: CASSLGGEFVPLHF. The DNA for the CDR3 is TGTGCCAGCTCTTTGGGGGGGGAATTCGTTCCCCTCCACTTT. This chain joins TRBV28 and TRBJ1-6; TRBD1 is a possible D gene (5 bases). This CDR3 region has 14 residues. The germline V and J ends were trimmed by 8 bases and 13 bases, with 21 bases remaining between them. Germline V gene data show CDR1 as MDHEN and CDR2 as SYDVKM.

The chain joins TRBV2 to TRBJ2-2; 9 bases align to TRBD1. V was clipped by 6 bases and J by 7 bases; unmatched bases: 9. The CDR3 runs to 15 residues. CDR1 is SNHLY and CDR2 is FYNNEI in the germline V gene. Written as DNA, the CDR3 is TGTGCCAGCAGCAGGTCACAGGGGGCAATCGGGGAGCTGTTTTTT. This sequence encodes CASSRSQGAIGELFF.

The CDR3 DNA reads TGTGCCAGCAGCCCCTCACCGGGCCCAAGTTTCGGCACAGATACGCAGTATTTT. It is translated as CASSPSPGPSFGTDTQYF. The chain links TRBV9 to TRBJ2-3; D is uncertain. V was clipped by 4 bases and J by 1 base, with 22 bases between them. The length of the CDR3 is 18 residues. Germline V gene sequence: CDR1 SGDLS, CDR2 YYNGEE.

The chain is built from TRBV5-1 and TRBJ2-1; the D is unclear. The V and J ends lost 0 bases and 9 bases respectively, with 10 bases between them. Looked up from germline, CDR1 is SGHRS and CDR2 is YFSETQ. The CDR3 consists of 13 residues. In nucleotides, the CDR3 is TGCGCCAGCAGCTTGGTCTTTGAATCTGAGCAGTTCTTC. Translating gives CASSLVFESEQFF.